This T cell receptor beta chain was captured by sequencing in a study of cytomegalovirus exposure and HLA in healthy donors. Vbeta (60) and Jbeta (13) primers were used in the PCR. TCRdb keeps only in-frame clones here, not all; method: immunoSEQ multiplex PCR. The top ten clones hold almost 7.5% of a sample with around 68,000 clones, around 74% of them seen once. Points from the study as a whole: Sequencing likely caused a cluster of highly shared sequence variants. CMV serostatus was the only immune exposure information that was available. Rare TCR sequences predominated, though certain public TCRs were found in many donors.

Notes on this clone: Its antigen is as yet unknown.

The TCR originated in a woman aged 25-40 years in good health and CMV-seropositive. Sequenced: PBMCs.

CDR3 DNA sequence: TGTGCCAGCAGCTTACAGGGGAGCTCCTACAATGAGCAGTTCTTC. Its protein is CASSLQGSSYNEQFF. V is TRBV11-3 and J is TRBJ2-1; possibly TRBD1 for D (6 bases). V was clipped by 2 bases and J by 0 bases, with 8 bases between them. The germline V gene has CDR1 SGHNT and CDR2 YENEEA. The CDR3 is made up of 15 amino acids.